These 23 T cell receptor beta chains were sequenced from one sample in a study of blood T cells in healthy people across ages (dated by TCRdb to about 2015). Libraries came from 5' RACE. TCRdb lists the instrument as Illumina HiSeq 2500. A second PCR of about 7 to 12 cycles was run with a J-beta primer mix and a sample-barcoded 5' primer. TCRdb trimmed public reads at Q25 via fastp, called clones via MiXCR and kept in-frame beta chains. Each CDR3 protein gets just one entry, which takes the most common genes and DNA from the rows behind it. This sample comprises around 650,000 distinct CDR3 sequences, 40% to 45% of them detected only once. The ten biggest clones cover 25% to 35% of the sample. The sequenced material came from blood. Receptor source: an elderly man in good health.

CDR3 residues: CASSLGGPGQTHNEQFF. The CDR3 DNA sequence: TGTGCCAGCAGCTTAGGGGGGCCGGGACAGACGCACAATGAGCAGTTCTTC. The V and J genes are TRBV7-8 and TRBJ2-1, with 7 bases fitting TRBD1. Germline assignment: CDR1 SGHVS and CDR2 FQNEAQ. Trimming cost V 1 base and J 5 bases; bases outside gene matches: 11. The CDR3 length is 17 residues.

This chain uses TRBV3-1 with TRBJ2-7; D is unresolved. Germline V gives CDR1 LGHDT, CDR2 YNNKEL (reference sequence). The CDR3 runs to 15 residues. Trimming cost V 0 bases and J 6 bases, with 15 bases left between them. The CDR3 loop is CASSQDRGKIREQYF. For the CDR3, the DNA is TGTGCCAGCAGCCAAGACCGCGGAAAGATTCGCGAGCAGTACTTC.

CDR3 region: CASSVGEGGYYNEQFF. The CDR3 nucleotides are TGTGCCAGCAGCGTAGGGGAGGGGGGGTACTACAATGAGCAGTTCTTC. The chain recombines TRBV9 with TRBJ2-1; perhaps TRBD2 as D (7 bases). This CDR3 is built from 16 residues. In germline, CDR1 is SGDLS, CDR2 YYNGEE. The V end lost 0 bases, the J end lost 3 bases, and 13 bases lay between the germline ends.

This clonotype was detected many times. This chain joins TRBV29-1 and TRBJ1-1; no clear D. Deletions cut 1 base from V and 4 bases from J, with 10 bases between. The CDR3 contains 13 residues. Germline V gene sequence: CDR1 SQVTM, CDR2 ANQGSEA. The CDR3: CSVEVGRRTEAFF. DNA for the CDR3: TGCAGCGTTGAAGTCGGACGGCGCACTGAAGCTTTCTTT.

About this clonotype itself: This could be a read error, since a much larger clone is one nucleotide away. J is TRBJ2-1 and V is TRBV5-1; TRBD1 is a possible D gene (6 bases). The CDR3 is 15 residues long. V was trimmed by 0 bases and J by 13 bases, leaving 20 bases between them. CDR1 and CDR2 from the germline V gene are SGHRS and YFSETQ. The DNA of the CDR3 is TGCGCCAGCAGCTTGGGGACAGCGTCGCAAGAGACCCAGTTCTTC. Residues: CASSLGTASQETQFF.

This clonotype was observed a handful of times. The rearrangement uses TRBV4-1 and TRBJ1-2, with D maybe TRBD1 (5 bases). The germline CDR1 and CDR2 sequences are MGHRA and YSYEKL. The ends were cut back, 0 bases at V and 2 bases at J, with 7 bases in the middle. The CDR3 totals 14 residues. Written as DNA, the CDR3 is TGCGCCAGCAGCCAAGAACCAGGGAACTATGGCTACACCTTC. Encoded protein: CASSQEPGNYGYTF.

V is TRBV28 and J is TRBJ2-2, with 8 nucleotides matching TRBD2. CDR3 length: 15 residues. The V segment lost 8 bases and the J segment 7 bases; nucleotides outside the gene matches: 12. Germline-derived CDR1 and CDR2 are MDHEN and SYDVKM. Here the CDR3 DNA reads TGTGCCAGCTCCCAAAGCGGGAGCAGGGTCGGGGAGCTGTTTTTT. Protein product: CASSQSGSRVGELFF.

About this clonotype itself: The junction differs from germline at one of its ends, possibly a read error. The chain uses TRBV7-9 and TRBJ2-3, with a possible D match to TRBD2 (5 bases). The CDR3 totals 14 residues. Germline-derived CDR1 and CDR2 are SEHNR and FQNEAQ (reference sequence). In DNA form, the CDR3 reads TGTGCCGGCAGCTTGGGGAGTTACACGGATACGCAGTATTTT. Translated: CAGSLGSYTDTQYF.

The V call is TRBV27, the J call TRBJ1-6, with D maybe TRBD1 (5 bases). The CDR3 runs to 13 residues. CDR1 is MNHEY and CDR2 is SMNVEV in the germline V gene (reference sequence). Trimming stripped 7 bases from V and 10 bases from J, with 14 bases between. CDR3 sequence reads: CASTRDERSPLHF. The CDR3 bases are TGTGCCAGCACCCGGGACGAGCGATCACCCCTCCACTTT.

V usage is TRBV28 and J usage is TRBJ2-7; D perhaps matches TRBD2 (6 bases). Deletions cut 2 bases from V and 4 bases from J, with 15 bases between. The CDR3 contains 15 residues. Germline CDR1 is MDHEN and CDR2 is SYDVKM. The CDR3 loop reads CASSLDRDFNYEQYF. The CDR3 region has the DNA TGTGCCAGCAGTTTAGATCGGGACTTTAATTACGAGCAGTACTTC.

This clonotype was seen more than once but under ten times. The CDR3 nucleotides are TGTGCTAGTGGTTCTGGGACAGGGCGTGGAGATACGCAGTATTTT. This codes for CASGSGTGRGDTQYF. This sequence joins TRBV12-5 and TRBJ2-3; 9 positions agree with TRBD1. After removal of 4 bases from V and 5 bases from J, the junction contained 7 bases not matched to a gene. The germline V gene encodes CDR1 LGHNT and CDR2 FRNRAP. The CDR3 is 15 residues long. Together with reference TRBV12-5 and TRBJ2-3, the CDR3 gives the full variable domain: DARVTQTPRHKVTEMGQEVTMRCQPILGHNTVFWYRQTMMQGLELLAYFRNRAPLDDSGMPKDRFSAEMPDATLATLKIQPSEPRDSAVYFCASGSGTGRGDTQYFGPGTRLTVL.

This clonotype was seen a handful of times. The chain has TRBV20-1 and TRBJ2-3, with 7 bases fitting TRBD2. The V gene end was trimmed by 5 bases and the J gene end by 6 bases; junction bases not matched to a gene: 8. The CDR3 has 13 amino acids. CDR1 is DFQATT and CDR2 is SNEGSKA in the germline V gene (reference sequence). As DNA, the CDR3 is TGCAGTGCTCCGCTAGCGGTCCGGGATACGCAGTATTTT. Its translation is CSAPLAVRDTQYF.

A note on this clonotype: One end of the junction does not line up with germline, which may come from a read error. The chain recombines TRBV7-3 with TRBJ2-6, with D perhaps assigned TRBD1 or TRBD2 (5 bases each). Germline V CDR1 and CDR2: SGHTA, FQGTGA. The CDR3 runs 17 residues. DNA for the CDR3: TGTGCCAGCAGCTTAATAGGGACCGTCTCTGGGACCAACGTCCTGACTTTC. Translation gives CASSLIGTVSGTNVLTF.

This clonotype was seen only a few times. J is TRBJ2-3 and V is TRBV4-1; TRBD2 aligns across 8 bases. Germline V gives CDR1 MGHRA, CDR2 YSYEKL. The ends lost 1 base at V and 6 bases at J; junction bases unmatched: 9. The CDR3 covers 16 residues. Here the CDR3 reads CASSQALAGRTDTQYF. Written as DNA, the CDR3 is TGCGCCAGCAGCCAAGCCTTAGCGGGACGTACGGATACGCAGTATTTT.

The CDR3, as DNA: TGTGCCACCAGTGATTTAGAGGGGACAGGGGGCGAGGATACGCAGTATTTT. This gives the protein CATSDLEGTGGEDTQYF. The chain recombines TRBV24-1 with TRBJ2-3, with 12 positions matching TRBD1. The length of the CDR3 is 17 residues. CDR1 and CDR2 (germline): KGHDR, SFDVKD. Trimming at V came to 1 base and at J to 6 bases, leaving 7 bases not matched to a gene.

Concerning this clonotype itself: The DNA is omitted, as the CDR3 cannot be located on it reliably, and the CDR3 follows TCRdb's listing. V and J are TRBV6-2 or TRBV6-3 and TRBJ2-1; the table's TRBD2 call for D was not verified on the DNA. The CDR3 comprises 16 residues, both ends counted. Germline CDR1 is MNHEY and CDR2 is SVGEGT. The chain's CDR3 is CASSSSGLAGYNEQFF.

In this sample, this clonotype turned up a few times. The chain combines TRBV4-1 with TRBJ2-7; D possibly corresponds to TRBD1 (6 bases). V shed 6 bases and J shed 7 bases, with 25 bases lying between them. Germline lookup yields CDR1 MGHRA and CDR2 YSYEKL. The CDR3 contains 16 residues. The CDR3 DNA reads as TGCGCCAGCAGTCATGTTTTGGGACACTCACTCTGGGAGCAGTACTTC. Protein: CASSHVLGHSLWEQYF.

This clonotype appeared once. The J gene is TRBJ2-1, the V gene TRBV7-2; 7 bases align to TRBD2. The DNA end is more similar to TRBJ2-7, so the J call may be wrong. Germline lookup yields CDR1 SGHTA and CDR2 FQGNSA. The CDR3 length is 13 residues. The CDR3 is CASTSGGGNEQYF. The CDR3 bases are TGTGCCAGCACCTCGGGGGGAGGCAATGAGCAGTACTTC.

Turning to this clonotype: A much larger clone sits a single nucleotide away, making a read error possible. Here the CDR3 DNA reads TGTGCCAGCAGTAGAGACAGGGACCAGGGCATGGCCAAAAACATTCAGTACTTC. Encoded protein: CASSRDRDQGMAKNIQYF. The chain recombines TRBV6-2 or TRBV6-3 with TRBJ2-4; TRBD1 matches at 7 bases. Germline values: CDR1 MNHEY, CDR2 SVGEGT. There are 18 residues in the CDR3. Trimming cost V 5 bases and J 1 base; bases outside gene matches: 14.

This clonotype was picked up a small number of times. The chain recombines TRBV28 with TRBJ1-2; D is unresolved. The V end lost 4 bases, the J end lost 4 bases, and 7 bases lay between the germline ends. This CDR3 has 12 amino acids. Looked up from germline, CDR1 is MDHEN and CDR2 is SYDVKM. This CDR3 is CASSSTLYGYTF. The CDR3 DNA sequence: TGTGCCAGCAGTTCCACCCTCTATGGCTACACCTTC.

V and J are TRBV7-2 and TRBJ1-4; perhaps TRBD1 as D (5 bases). Trimming removed 1 base from V and 3 bases from J, with 12 bases in between. CDR1 is SGHTA and CDR2 is FQGNSA in the germline V gene. This CDR3 has 16 residues. The CDR3 loop is CASSLDLEGANEKLFF. The DNA for the CDR3 is TGTGCCAGCAGCTTAGACCTCGAAGGGGCTAATGAAAAACTGTTTTTT.

The chain is built from TRBV5-8 and TRBJ2-5, with TRBD1 matching 9 bases. The germline V gene has CDR1 SGHTS and CDR2 YDEGEE. Trimming at V came to 3 bases and at J to 2 bases, leaving 8 bases not matched to a gene. This CDR3 region has 16 residues. CDR3 nucleotides: TGTGCCAGCAGCTCCGGGACAGGGTCAATTCAAGAGACCCAGTACTTC. It yields the protein CASSSGTGSIQETQYF.

This chain connects TRBV20-1 to TRBJ2-6; TRBD1 matches 7 bases. Germline V gene sequence: CDR1 DFQATT, CDR2 SNEGSKA (reference sequence). The CDR3 has 17 residues. The ends lost 2 bases at V and 1 base at J; junction bases unmatched: 8. The CDR3 DNA reads TGCAGTGCTAGATCGGCAGGGGGAAGGTCTGGGGCCAACGTCCTGACTTTC. The encoded protein is CSARSAGGRSGANVLTF.